The 6 T cell receptor beta chains below come from one sample, sequenced in a study of technical replicates of blood from a few donors. Here immunoSEQ multiplex PCR was the method, and the copy in TCRdb shows in-frame clones only, minus some. Here the sample spans approximately 99,000 clones, approximately 95% being singletons. Source material: T cells isolated from PBMCs. All receptors come from a human donor in good health.

The chain joins TRBV4-1 to TRBJ2-5; 9 bases align to TRBD2. V was pared by 6 bases and J by 2 bases, with 13 bases of the junction left unmatched. In germline, CDR1 is MGHRA, CDR2 YSYEKL. The CDR3 runs to 17 residues. This CDR3 is CASSHGLAFTLQETQYF. For the CDR3, the DNA is TGCGCCAGCAGTCATGGACTAGCGTTTACTTTACAAGAGACCCAGTACTTC.

The chain has TRBV29-1 and TRBJ2-7; 7 bases line up with TRBD1. The CDR3 contains 15 residues. The V segment lost 6 bases and the J segment 0 bases; nucleotides outside the gene matches: 11. Germline-derived CDR1 and CDR2 are SQVTM and ANQGSEA. CDR3 region: CSVEIPGQSSYEQYF. The CDR3 bases are TGCAGCGTCGAAATTCCGGGACAGAGCTCCTACGAGCAGTACTTC.

This clone was recorded once. The V and J genes are TRBV5-4 and TRBJ2-7; 10 positions match TRBD2. The CDR3 extends over 16 amino acids. The V segment lost 4 bases and the J segment 5 bases; nucleotides outside the gene matches: 12. CDR1 is SGHNT and CDR2 is YYREEE in the germline V gene (reference sequence). This CDR3 reads CASSQRSGRLIDEQYF. In DNA form, the CDR3 reads TGTGCCAGCAGCCAGCGTAGCGGGAGGTTAATCGACGAGCAGTACTTC.

The gene calls are TRBV9 and TRBJ2-1, with 10 bases aligning to TRBD2. V was pared by 0 bases and J by 5 bases, with 8 bases of the junction left unmatched. Germline values: CDR1 SGDLS, CDR2 YYNGEE. The CDR3 length is 17 residues. CDR3 DNA: TGTGCCAGCAGCGTAGACCCCCTAGCGGGGGCAAACAATGAGCAGTTCTTC. Amino acids: CASSVDPLAGANNEQFF.

This clone was recorded once. The V and J genes are TRBV19 and TRBJ2-7; D might be TRBD2 (5 bases). The germline gives CDR1 LNHDA, CDR2 SQIVND (reference sequence). V was shortened by 8 bases and J by 8 bases, with 13 bases between the two germline ends. The CDR3 is 11 amino acids. Here the CDR3 DNA reads TGTGCCAGTCAAGAGGGCTTAAAGCAGTACTTC. This encodes CASQEGLKQYF.

The V and J genes are TRBV5-1 and TRBJ2-7; D gene ambiguous. This CDR3 spans 14 amino acids. V lost 1 base and J 2 bases, leaving 10 bases between the germline ends. Germline CDR1 reads SGHRS; CDR2 reads YFSETQ. The CDR3 protein is CASSLIRSAYEQYF. The CDR3 DNA reads TGCGCCAGCAGCTTGATTCGTAGTGCCTACGAGCAGTACTTC.